The TCR beta chain under discussion was sequenced for a study of T-cell memory formation after mild COVID-19. Study-level information: There were largely donor-specific TCR clusters. Findings of the study overall: Clones that contracted clustered mainly in CM and EM if CD4+ and in EMRA if CD8+. Pre-infection memory harbored some responding clones, suggesting cross-reactive memory joined.

5'RACE primed from the constant segment yielded TCR alpha and TCR beta cDNA libraries bearing sample barcodes and UMIs. TCRdb itself ran the 5' RACE reads through MiXCR, one entry per CDR3 protein. The sample includes under 200,000 distinct CDR3 sequences, around a tenth of them seen just once. Germline CDR1 and CDR2: MDHEN and SYDVKM. Trimming stripped 1 base from V and 2 bases from J, with 11 bases between. This CDR3 comprises 15 residues. This clonotype showed up just a few times. The antigen remains undetermined. The sample consisted of PBMCs or a T cell subset sorted from them (not recorded which). The receptor was isolated from a man younger than 35 who had mild COVID-19 (a few samples of this study predate the infection). Cell type and time point are not known. The V and J genes are TRBV28 and TRBJ2-5, with a weak D call TRBD2 (6 bases). The CDR3 DNA reads as TGTGCCAGCAGTTTATTGTCGGAGGGACAAGAGACCCAGTACTTC. Translated: CASSLLSEGQETQYF.